This T cell receptor beta chain is from a study of breast tumors, draining lymph nodes, adjacent tissues. Points from the study as a whole: Tumors had less TCR diversity than lymph nodes, more than nontumor tissue. The data were judged consistent with most tumor T cells coming from lymph node and expanding in tumor. Luminal-like breast cancer showed significantly greater tumor-nontumor repertoire similarity than basal-like breast cancer did.

CDR1 and CDR2 (germline): KGHSH, LQKENI. Trimming took 2 bases from V and 2 from J; bases not matched to a gene: 7. CDR3 length equals 16 residues. Axillary draining lymph nodes of breast cancer patients supplied the node samples. TCRdb ran MiXCR on the multiplex PCR reads and lists one entry per CDR3 protein. The repertoire has approximately 130,000 distinct CDR3 sequences, around 20% of them found once; the top ten carry roughly 2%. This clonotype was observed at least ten times. Its antigen is not known. The specimen sequenced was axillary lymph node tissue. This receptor was taken from a female donor with breast cancer. Some clones in this sample may be carry-over from other donors' samples. V and J are TRBV18 and TRBJ2-3, with 7 bases aligning to TRBD1. The CDR3 DNA is TGTGCCAGCTCACCAGGCGCAGGGGGAACCACAGATACGCAGTATTTT. Translation gives CASSPGAGGTTDTQYF.